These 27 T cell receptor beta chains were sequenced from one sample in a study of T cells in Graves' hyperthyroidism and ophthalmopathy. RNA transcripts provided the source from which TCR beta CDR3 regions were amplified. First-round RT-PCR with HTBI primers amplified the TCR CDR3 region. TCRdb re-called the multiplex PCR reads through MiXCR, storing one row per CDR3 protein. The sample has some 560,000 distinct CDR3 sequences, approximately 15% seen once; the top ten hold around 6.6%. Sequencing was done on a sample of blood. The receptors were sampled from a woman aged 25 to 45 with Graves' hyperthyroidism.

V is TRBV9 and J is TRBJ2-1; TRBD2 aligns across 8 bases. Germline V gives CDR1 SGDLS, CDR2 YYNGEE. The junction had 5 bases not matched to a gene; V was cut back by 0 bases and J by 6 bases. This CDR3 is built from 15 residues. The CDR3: CASSVVAGIRNEQFF. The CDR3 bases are TGTGCCAGCAGCGTAGTAGCGGGAATTCGCAATGAGCAGTTCTTC.

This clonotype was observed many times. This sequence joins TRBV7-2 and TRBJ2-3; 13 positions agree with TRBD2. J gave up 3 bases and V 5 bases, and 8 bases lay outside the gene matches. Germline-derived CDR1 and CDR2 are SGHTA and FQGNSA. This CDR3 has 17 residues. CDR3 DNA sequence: TGTGCCAGCAGCCTAACTAGCGGGAGGGCCAGTACAGATACGCAGTATTTT. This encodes CASSLTSGRASTDTQYF.

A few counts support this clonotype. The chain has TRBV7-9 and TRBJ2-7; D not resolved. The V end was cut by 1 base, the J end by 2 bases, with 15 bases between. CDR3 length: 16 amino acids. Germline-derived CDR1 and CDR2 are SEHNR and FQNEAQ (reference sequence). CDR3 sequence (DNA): TGTGCCAGCAGCTTAGACAAGTACGCCCGCACCTACGAGCAGTACTTC. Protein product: CASSLDKYARTYEQYF.

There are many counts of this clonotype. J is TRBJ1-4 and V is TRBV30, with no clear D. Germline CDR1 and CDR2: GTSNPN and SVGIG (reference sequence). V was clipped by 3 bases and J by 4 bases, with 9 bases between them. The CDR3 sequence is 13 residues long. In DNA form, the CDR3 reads TGTGCCTGGAGCAAATTGGTTAATGAAAAACTGTTTTTT. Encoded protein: CAWSKLVNEKLFF.

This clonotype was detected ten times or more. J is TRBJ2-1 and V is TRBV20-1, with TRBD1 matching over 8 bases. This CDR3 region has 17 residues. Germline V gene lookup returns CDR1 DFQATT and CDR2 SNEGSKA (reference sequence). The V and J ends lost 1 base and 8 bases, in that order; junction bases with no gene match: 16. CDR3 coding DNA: TGCAGTGCTAGAGTATCGGTGTACGGGACAGGCGGGGATGAGCAGTTCTTC. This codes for CSARVSVYGTGGDEQFF.

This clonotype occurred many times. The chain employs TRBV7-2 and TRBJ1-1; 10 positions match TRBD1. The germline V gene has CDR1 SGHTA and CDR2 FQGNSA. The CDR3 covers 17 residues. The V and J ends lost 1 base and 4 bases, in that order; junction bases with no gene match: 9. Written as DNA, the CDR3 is TGTGCCAGCAGCTTAGTACCGCCAGGGACAGGGGCCACTGAAGCTTTCTTT. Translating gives CASSLVPPGTGATEAFF.

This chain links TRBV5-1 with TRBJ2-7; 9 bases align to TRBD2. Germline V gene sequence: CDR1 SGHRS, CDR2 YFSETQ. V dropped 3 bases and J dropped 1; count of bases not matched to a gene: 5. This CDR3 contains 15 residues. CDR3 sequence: CASSSGTSLSYEQYF. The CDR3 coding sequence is TGCGCCAGCAGCTCCGGGACTAGCTTGTCCTACGAGCAGTACTTC.

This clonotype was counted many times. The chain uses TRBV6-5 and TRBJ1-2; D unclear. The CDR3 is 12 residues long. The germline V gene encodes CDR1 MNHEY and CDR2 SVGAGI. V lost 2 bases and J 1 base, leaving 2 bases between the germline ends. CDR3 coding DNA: TGTGCCAGCAGTTACAGTAACTATGGCTACACCTTC. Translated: CASSYSNYGYTF.

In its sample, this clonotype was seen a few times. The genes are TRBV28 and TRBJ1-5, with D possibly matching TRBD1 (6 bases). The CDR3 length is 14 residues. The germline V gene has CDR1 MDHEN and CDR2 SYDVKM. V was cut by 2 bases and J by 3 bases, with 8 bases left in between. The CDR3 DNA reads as TGTGCCAGCAGTTTACGACAGGACAATCAGCCCCAGCATTTT. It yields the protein CASSLRQDNQPQHF. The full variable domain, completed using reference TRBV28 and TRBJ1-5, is DVKVTQSSRYLVKRTGEKVFLECVQDMDHENMFWYRQDPGLGLRLIYFSYDVKMKEKGDIPEGYSVSREKKERFSLILESASTNQTSMYLCASSLRQDNQPQHFGDGTRLSIL.

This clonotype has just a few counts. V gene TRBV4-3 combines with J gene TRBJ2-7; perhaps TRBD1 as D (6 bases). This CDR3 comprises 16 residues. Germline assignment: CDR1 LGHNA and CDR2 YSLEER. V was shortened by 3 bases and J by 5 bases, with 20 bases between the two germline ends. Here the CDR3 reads CASSHHAGALINEQYF. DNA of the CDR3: TGCGCCAGCAGCCACCACGCAGGGGCTCTTATCAACGAGCAGTACTTC.

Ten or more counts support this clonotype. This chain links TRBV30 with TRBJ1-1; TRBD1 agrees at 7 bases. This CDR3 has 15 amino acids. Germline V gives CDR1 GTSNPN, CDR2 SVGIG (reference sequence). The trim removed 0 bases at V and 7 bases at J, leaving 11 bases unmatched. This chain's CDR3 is CAWSVGQGGRIEAFF. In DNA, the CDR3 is TGTGCCTGGAGTGTAGGGCAGGGGGGTCGGATTGAAGCTTTCTTT.

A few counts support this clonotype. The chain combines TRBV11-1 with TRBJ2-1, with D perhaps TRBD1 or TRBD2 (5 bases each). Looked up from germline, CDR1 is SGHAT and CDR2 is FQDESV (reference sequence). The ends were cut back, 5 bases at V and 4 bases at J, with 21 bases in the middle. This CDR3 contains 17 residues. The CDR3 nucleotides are TGTGCCAGCAGCAAAGGGTTTCGGGGCAGGGATTACAATGAGCAGTTCTTC. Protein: CASSKGFRGRDYNEQFF.

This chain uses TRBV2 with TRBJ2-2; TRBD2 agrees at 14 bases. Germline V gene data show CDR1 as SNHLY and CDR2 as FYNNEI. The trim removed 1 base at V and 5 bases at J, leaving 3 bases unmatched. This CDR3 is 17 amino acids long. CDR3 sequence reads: CASSEVGTSGGTGELFF. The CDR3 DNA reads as TGTGCCAGCAGTGAAGTCGGGACTAGCGGGGGTACCGGGGAGCTGTTTTTT.

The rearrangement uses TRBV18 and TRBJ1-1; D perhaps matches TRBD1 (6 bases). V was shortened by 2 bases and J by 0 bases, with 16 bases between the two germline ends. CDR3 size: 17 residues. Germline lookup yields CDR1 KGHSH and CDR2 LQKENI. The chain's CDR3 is CASSPNTGTKMNTEAFF. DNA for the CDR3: TGTGCCAGCTCACCAAATACCGGGACAAAGATGAACACTGAAGCTTTCTTT.

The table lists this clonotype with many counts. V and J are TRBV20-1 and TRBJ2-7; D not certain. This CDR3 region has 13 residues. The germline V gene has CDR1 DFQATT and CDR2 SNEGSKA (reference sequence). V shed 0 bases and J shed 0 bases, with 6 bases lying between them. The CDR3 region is CSARDLSSYEQYF. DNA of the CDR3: TGCAGTGCTAGAGATCTCAGCTCCTACGAGCAGTACTTC.

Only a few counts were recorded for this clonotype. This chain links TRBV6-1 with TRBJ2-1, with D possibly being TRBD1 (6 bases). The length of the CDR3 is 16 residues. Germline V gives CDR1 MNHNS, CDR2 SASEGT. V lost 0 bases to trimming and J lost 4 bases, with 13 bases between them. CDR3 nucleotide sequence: TGTGCCAGCAGTGAAGCTCTAGGGACACCATACAATGAGCAGTTCTTC. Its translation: CASSEALGTPYNEQFF.

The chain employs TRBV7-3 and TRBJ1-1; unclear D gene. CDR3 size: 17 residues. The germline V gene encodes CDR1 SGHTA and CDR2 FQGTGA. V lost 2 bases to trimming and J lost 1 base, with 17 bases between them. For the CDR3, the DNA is TGTGCCAGCAGCTTATACCCTGGCGCAGGAGGGAACACTGAAGCTTTCTTT. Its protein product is CASSLYPGAGGNTEAFF.

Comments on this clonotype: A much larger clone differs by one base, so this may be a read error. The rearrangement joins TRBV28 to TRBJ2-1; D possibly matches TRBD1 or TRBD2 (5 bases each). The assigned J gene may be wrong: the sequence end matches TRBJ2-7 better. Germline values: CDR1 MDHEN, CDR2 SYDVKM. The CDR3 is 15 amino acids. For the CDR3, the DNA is TGTGCCAGCAGTTTATTTGGGGGAACCTACAATGAGCAGTACTTC. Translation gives CASSLFGGTYNEQYF.

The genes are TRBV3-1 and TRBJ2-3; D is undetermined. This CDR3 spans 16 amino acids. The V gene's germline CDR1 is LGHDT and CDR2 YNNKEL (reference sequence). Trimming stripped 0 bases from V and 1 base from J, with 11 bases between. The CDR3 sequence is CASSQDSTTGTDTQYF. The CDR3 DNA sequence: TGTGCCAGCAGCCAAGATTCAACAACGGGCACAGATACGCAGTATTTT.

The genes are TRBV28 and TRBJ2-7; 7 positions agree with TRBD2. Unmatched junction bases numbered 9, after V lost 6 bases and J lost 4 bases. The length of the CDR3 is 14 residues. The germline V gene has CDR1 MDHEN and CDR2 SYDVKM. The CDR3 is CASSLRERKYEQYF. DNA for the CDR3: TGTGCCAGCAGCTTGCGGGAGCGGAAGTACGAGCAGTACTTC.

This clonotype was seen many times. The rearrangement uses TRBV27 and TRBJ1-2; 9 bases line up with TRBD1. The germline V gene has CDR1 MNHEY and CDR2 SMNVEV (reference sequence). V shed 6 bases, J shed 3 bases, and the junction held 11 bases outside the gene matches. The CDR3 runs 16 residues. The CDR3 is CASRALSRDRDYGYTF. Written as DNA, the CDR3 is TGTGCCAGCAGGGCCCTTTCAAGGGACAGGGACTATGGCTACACCTTC.

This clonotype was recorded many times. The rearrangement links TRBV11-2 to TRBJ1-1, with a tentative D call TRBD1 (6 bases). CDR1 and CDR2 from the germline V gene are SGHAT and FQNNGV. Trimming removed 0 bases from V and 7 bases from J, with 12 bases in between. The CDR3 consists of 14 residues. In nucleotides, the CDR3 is TGTGCCAGCAGCTTAGATACAGGGATGGATGAAGCTTTCTTT. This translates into CASSLDTGMDEAFF.

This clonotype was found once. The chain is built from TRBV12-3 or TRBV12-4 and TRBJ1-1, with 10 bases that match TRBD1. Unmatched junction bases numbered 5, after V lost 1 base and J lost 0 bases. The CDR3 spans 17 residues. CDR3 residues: CASSLVGTGALNTEAFF. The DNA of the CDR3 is TGTGCCAGCAGTTTAGTAGGGACAGGGGCCTTGAACACTGAAGCTTTCTTT.

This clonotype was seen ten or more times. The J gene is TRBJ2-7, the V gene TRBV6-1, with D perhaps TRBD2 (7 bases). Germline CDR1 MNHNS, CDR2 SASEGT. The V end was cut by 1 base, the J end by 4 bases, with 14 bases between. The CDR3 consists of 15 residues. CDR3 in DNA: TGTGCCAGCAGTGAAGAGGCGGGGGCAGGTTACGAGCAGTACTTC. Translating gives CASSEEAGAGYEQYF.

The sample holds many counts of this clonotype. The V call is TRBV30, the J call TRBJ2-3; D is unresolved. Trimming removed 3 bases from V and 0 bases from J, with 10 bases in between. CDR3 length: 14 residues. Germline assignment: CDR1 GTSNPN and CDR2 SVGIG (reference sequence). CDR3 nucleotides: TGTGCCTGGAGGTGCGGTTGTAGCACAGATACGCAGTATTTT. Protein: CAWRCGCSTDTQYF.

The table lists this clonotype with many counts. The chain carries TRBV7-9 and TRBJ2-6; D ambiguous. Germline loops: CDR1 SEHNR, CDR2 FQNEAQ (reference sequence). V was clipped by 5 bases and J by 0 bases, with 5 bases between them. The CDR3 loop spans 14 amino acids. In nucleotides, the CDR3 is TGTGCCAGCAGCCCAGACTCTGGGGCCAACGTCCTGACTTTC. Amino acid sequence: CASSPDSGANVLTF.

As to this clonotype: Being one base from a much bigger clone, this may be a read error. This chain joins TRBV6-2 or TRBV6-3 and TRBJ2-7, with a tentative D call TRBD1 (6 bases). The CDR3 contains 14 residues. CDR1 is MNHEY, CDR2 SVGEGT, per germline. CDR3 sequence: CASSYGRDTYEQHF. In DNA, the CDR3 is TGTGCCAGCAGTTACGGCCGGGACACCTACGAGCAGCACTTC.